This T cell receptor beta chain was sequenced for a study of shared clonotypes between healthy human individuals. The wider study: Samples came from a couple of female and a few male donors aged 18 to 49. General study findings and limits: Rarefaction curves obtained for sorted subsets showed sequencing incomplete despite large depth.

This CDR3 is built from 14 residues. V was pared by 1 base and J by 6 bases, with 12 bases between. The V gene's germline CDR1 is SGHDN and CDR2 FVKESK. Healthy HIV-negative adults without recent acute infections or vaccinations served as donors. Everyone who donated was a Caucasian adult who lived in Nashville, Tennessee. Remarks on this clone: The target antigen is unknown.

The data were produced by immunoSEQ multiplex PCR, yet TCRdb's version contains in-frame clones alone and is incomplete. The table includes roughly 2 million clones, approximately 96% detected once. The rearrangement uses TRBV14 and TRBJ1-2; a weak D match, TRBD1 (5 bases). Sequencing was performed on naive CD4+ T cells sorted from blood. The sample's subset: CD45RA+ positively selected. This TCR was recovered from a man between 18 and 29 years old in good health. CDR3 bases: TGTGCCAGCAGCCAAGCCCCGGGGGGGAATGGCTACACCTTC. It codes for CASSQAPGGNGYTF.